Shown below are 13 T cell receptor beta chains from a single sample sequenced in a study of molecular identifiers for immune sequencing clone quantification. A single record per CDR3 protein comes from TCRdb applying MiXCR to the PCR reads. In the table there are about 640,000 distinct CDR3 sequences, 20% of which are singletons. Sequenced input: naive CD8+ T cells from blood, with Jurkat cell RNA spiked in. Regarding subset: FACS-sorted CD8+CD4-CCR7+CD45RA+ naive T cells. The source of these receptors is a human donor in good health. Some libraries in this study had Jurkat cell RNA spiked in.

The rearrangement uses TRBV11-2 and TRBJ2-7; 9 bases line up with TRBD1. CDR3 length: 15 amino acids. The germline V gene has CDR1 SGHAT and CDR2 FQNNGV. V lost 3 bases, J lost 6 bases, and 9 bases stayed unmatched. CDR3 residues: CASSLPGQGLGEQYF. CDR3 DNA: TGTGCCAGCAGCTTGCCTGGACAGGGGTTAGGCGAGCAGTACTTC.

This clonotype appeared many times. This sequence joins TRBV27 and TRBJ1-6; D perhaps matches TRBD1 (6 bases). The ends were cut back, 6 bases at V and 5 bases at J, with 11 bases in the middle. Germline lookup yields CDR1 MNHEY and CDR2 SMNVEV (reference sequence). This CDR3 is 14 amino acids long. CDR3 in amino acids: CASRPGQDNSPLHF. As DNA, the CDR3 is TGTGCCAGCAGACCGGGACAAGATAATTCACCCCTCCACTTT.

This clonotype was counted at least ten times. The genes are TRBV6-5 and TRBJ2-7; D gene uncertain. Germline lookup yields CDR1 MNHEY and CDR2 SVGAGI. V dropped 0 bases and J dropped 3 bases, with 15 bases sitting between them. The CDR3 contains 16 residues. The CDR3 loop reads CASSYSAGQPHYEQYF. The DNA for the CDR3 is TGTGCCAGCAGTTACTCCGCAGGCCAACCGCACTACGAGCAGTACTTC.

This rearrangement joins TRBV19 to TRBJ2-4, with D maybe TRBD2 (6 bases). This CDR3 contains 15 residues. The V gene's germline CDR1 is LNHDA and CDR2 SQIVND (reference sequence). V lost 7 bases and J 1 base, leaving 14 bases between the germline ends. CDR3 amino acids: CASMEGLGAKNIQYF. The CDR3 bases are TGTGCCAGTATGGAGGGACTGGGGGCCAAAAACATTCAGTACTTC.

The chain is built from TRBV6-6 and TRBJ1-4, with 7 bases fitting TRBD1. The junction had 7 bases not matched to a gene; V was cut back by 5 bases and J by 4 bases. Germline V CDR1 and CDR2: MNHNY, SVGAGI (reference sequence). The CDR3 covers 15 residues. The CDR3 bases are TGTGCCAGCAGTCCTACAGGGGTACTTAATGAAAAACTGTTTTTT. Amino acid sequence: CASSPTGVLNEKLFF.

The chain uses TRBV27 and TRBJ2-7, with 9 bases fitting TRBD1. V was clipped by 2 bases and J by 6 bases; unmatched bases: 11. Per the germline V gene, CDR1 is MNHEY and CDR2 is SMNVEV (reference sequence). The CDR3 is 16 amino acids. The CDR3 coding sequence is TGTGCCAGCAGTTTAGTGGGACAGGGAGGTGCGGGCGAGCAGTACTTC. Translation gives CASSLVGQGGAGEQYF.

The sample holds many counts of this clonotype. The rearrangement links TRBV4-3 to TRBJ2-3, with D uncertain. The CDR3 contains 15 residues. Germline V lookup: CDR1 LGHNA, CDR2 YSLEER. V lost 0 bases, J lost 5 bases, and 12 bases lay in between. The CDR3, as DNA: TGCGCCAGCAGCCAAGATTTGGGGATGCTAGATACGCAGTATTTT. It is translated as CASSQDLGMLDTQYF.

This clonotype came up many times. V and J are TRBV18 and TRBJ2-1; 12 nucleotides match TRBD2. The V segment lost 5 bases and the J segment 8 bases; nucleotides outside the gene matches: 10. The CDR3 contains 16 residues. Per the germline V gene, CDR1 is KGHSH and CDR2 is LQKENI. The CDR3 DNA sequence: TGTGCCAGCTCATCTCCTAGCGGGAGGGGCCTGTATGAGCAGTTCTTC. Amino acids: CASSSPSGRGLYEQFF.

This clonotype occurred many times. The chain links TRBV9 to TRBJ1-1; no clear D. This CDR3 is 13 amino acids long. Per germline, CDR1 SGDLS and CDR2 YYNGEE. Trimming shortened V by 0 bases and J by 6 bases, and 9 bases separated the two germline ends. The CDR3 region has the DNA TGTGCCAGCAGCGTAGAGGAACGGGCTGAAGCTTTCTTT. Translated, it gives CASSVEERAEAFF.

The chain employs TRBV5-6 and TRBJ1-6; D unresolved. CDR3 length: 17 amino acids. Germline CDR1 and CDR2: SGHDT and YYEEEE. V lost 4 bases to trimming and J lost 0 bases, with 14 bases between them. Here the CDR3 DNA reads TGTGCCAGCAGCCCGGGTCCCCCGGACTCCTATAATTCACCCCTCCACTTT. Encoded protein: CASSPGPPDSYNSPLHF.

This clonotype was detected many times. The chain links TRBV7-9 to TRBJ1-5; tentatively, D is TRBD1 (5 bases). The V and J ends lost 4 bases and 11 bases respectively, with 9 bases between them. The CDR3 runs 11 residues. CDR1 is SEHNR, CDR2 FQNEAQ, per germline (reference sequence). The CDR3 region is CASSSQGAQHF. DNA for the CDR3: TGTGCCAGCAGCTCGCAGGGTGCCCAGCATTTT.

This clonotype was recorded at least ten times. V usage is TRBV9 and J usage is TRBJ2-5; the D is unclear. Trimming cost V 0 bases and J 5 bases, with 5 bases left between them. Germline V gene data show CDR1 as SGDLS and CDR2 as YYNGEE. This CDR3 contains 12 residues. In DNA, the CDR3 is TGTGCCAGCAGCGTAGGGGGTGAGACCCAGTACTTC. Amino acids: CASSVGGETQYF.

A word on this clonotype: This sequence may be a read error, since a much larger clone differs from it by one base. The V and J genes are TRBV30 and TRBJ2-5; TRBD2 agrees at 11 bases. Germline CDR1 and CDR2: GTSNPN and SVGIG (reference sequence). V was clipped by 5 bases and J by 5 bases; unmatched bases: 7. The CDR3 runs to 14 residues. The CDR3 is CAWAVAGGQETQYF. Here the CDR3 DNA reads TGTGCCTGGGCCGTAGCGGGGGGGCAGGAGACCCAGTACTTC.